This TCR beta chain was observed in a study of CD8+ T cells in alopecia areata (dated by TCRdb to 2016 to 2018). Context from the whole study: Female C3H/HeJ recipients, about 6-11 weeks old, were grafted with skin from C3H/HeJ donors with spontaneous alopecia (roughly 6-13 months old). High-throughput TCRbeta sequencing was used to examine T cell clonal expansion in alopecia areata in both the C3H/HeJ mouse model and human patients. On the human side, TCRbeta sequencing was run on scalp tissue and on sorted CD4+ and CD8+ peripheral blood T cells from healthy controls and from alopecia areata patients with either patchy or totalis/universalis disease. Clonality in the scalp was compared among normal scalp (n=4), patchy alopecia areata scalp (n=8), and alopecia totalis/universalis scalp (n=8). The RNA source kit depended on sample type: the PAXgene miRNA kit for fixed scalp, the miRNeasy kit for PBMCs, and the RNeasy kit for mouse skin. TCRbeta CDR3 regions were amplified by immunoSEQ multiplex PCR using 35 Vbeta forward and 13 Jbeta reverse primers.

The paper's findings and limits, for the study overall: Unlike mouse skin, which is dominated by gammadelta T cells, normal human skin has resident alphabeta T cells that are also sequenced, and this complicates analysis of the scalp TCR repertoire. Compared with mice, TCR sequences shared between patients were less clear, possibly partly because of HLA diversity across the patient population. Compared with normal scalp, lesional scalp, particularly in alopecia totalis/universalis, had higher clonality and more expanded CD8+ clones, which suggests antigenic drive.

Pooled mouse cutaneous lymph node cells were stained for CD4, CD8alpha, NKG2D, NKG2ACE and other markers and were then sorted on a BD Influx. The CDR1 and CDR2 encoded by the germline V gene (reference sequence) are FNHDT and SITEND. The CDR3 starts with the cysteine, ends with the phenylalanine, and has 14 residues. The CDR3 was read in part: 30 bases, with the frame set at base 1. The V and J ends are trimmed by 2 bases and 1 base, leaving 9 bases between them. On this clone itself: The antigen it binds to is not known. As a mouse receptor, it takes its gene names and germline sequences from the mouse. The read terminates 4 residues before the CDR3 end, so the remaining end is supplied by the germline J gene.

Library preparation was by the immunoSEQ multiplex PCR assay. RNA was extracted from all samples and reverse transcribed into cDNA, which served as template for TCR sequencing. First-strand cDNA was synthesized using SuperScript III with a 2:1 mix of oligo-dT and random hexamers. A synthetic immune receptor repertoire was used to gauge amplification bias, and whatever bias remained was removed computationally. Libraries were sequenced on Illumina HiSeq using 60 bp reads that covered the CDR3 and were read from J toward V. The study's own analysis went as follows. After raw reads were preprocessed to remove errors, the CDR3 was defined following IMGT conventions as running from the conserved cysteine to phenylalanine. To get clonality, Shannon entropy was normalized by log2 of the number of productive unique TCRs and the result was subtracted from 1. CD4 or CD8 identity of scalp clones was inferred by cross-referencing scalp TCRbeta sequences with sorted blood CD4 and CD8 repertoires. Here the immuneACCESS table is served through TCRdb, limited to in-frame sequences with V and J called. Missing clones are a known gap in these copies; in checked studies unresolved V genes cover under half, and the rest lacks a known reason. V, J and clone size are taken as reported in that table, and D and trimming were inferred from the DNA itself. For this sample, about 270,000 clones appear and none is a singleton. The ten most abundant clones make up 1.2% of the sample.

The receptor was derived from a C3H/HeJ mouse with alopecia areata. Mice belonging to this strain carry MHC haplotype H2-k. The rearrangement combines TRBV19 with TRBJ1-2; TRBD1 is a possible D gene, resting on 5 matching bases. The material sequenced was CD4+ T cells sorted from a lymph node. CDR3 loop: CASSIQGENSDYTF. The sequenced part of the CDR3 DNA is TGTGCCAGCAGTATCCAGGGAGAAAACTCC.